This TCR beta chain was sequenced for a study of CXCR3-negative and CXCR3-positive naive CD8 T cells. Overall study context: Libraries each contributed about 1.5 +/- 0.3 million TRB reads, for roughly 140 million in total.

CDR1 is MDHEN and CDR2 is SYDVKM in the germline V gene. This CDR3 is built from 12 residues. It was by 5' RACE with UMI labels that the TRB cDNA libraries were prepared. TCRdb derives one entry per CDR3 protein from the 5' RACE reads, leaving out DNA. This table lists 50,000 to 65,000 distinct CDR3 sequences. The chain carries TRBV28 and TRBJ2-7. The sequence came from a human donor in good health. Some clones in this sample may be carry-over from other donors' samples. The sequenced material came from naive CXCR3- CD8+ T cells from blood. The subset: CD45RO-CCR7+CD27+CD95- naive CD8+ T cells lacking CXCR3 (TNR3-). Here the CDR3 reads CASIDAYYEQYF. Based on the CDR3 plus reference TRBV28 and TRBJ2-7, the full variable domain is DVKVTQSSRYLVKRTGEKVFLECVQDMDHENMFWYRQDPGLGLRLIYFSYDVKMKEKGDIPEGYSVSREKKERFSLILESASTNQTSMYLCASIDAYYEQYFGPGTRLTVT.